Below, 16 T cell receptor beta chains from the same sample are listed, as sequenced in a study of T cell changes during pregnancy in multiple sclerosis. Clones were read by immunoSEQ multiplex PCR, and TCRdb kept only the in-frame ones, dropping some. The data contain 30,000 to 40,000 clones, around 91% of them singletons. The sequenced sample was CD4+ T cells from peripheral blood mononuclear cells, obtained in the second trimester of pregnancy. These receptor sequences come from a female donor with multiple sclerosis, enrolled in a pregnancy study.

This clone came up once. This chain links TRBV7-2 with TRBJ2-1; no reliable D call. Between the trimmed V and J ends, which lost 5 bases and 1 base, there was a span of 12 bases. CDR1 SGHTA and CDR2 FQGNSA come from the germline V gene. The CDR3 contains 15 residues. The CDR3 region is CASSVRKTSYNEQFF. The CDR3 DNA follows: TGTGCCAGCAGCGTTAGAAAGACATCCTACAATGAGCAGTTCTTC.

The gene calls are TRBV21-1 and TRBJ2-3; the D call TRBD2 from the table was never checked on the DNA. TRBV21-1 constitutes a pseudogene. The CDR3 covers 17 residues. CDR3 bases: TGTGCCAGCAGCAAAGAGGCACTAGCGGGAGAAACAGATACGCAGTATTTT. This codes for CASSKEALAGETDTQYF.

The V call is TRBV5-1, the J call TRBJ1-4, with 9 positions matching TRBD1. This CDR3 has 14 residues. The germline V gene encodes CDR1 SGHRS and CDR2 YFSETQ. The J segment lost 8 bases and the V segment lost 4 bases, leaving 6 bases of the junction unmatched. In DNA form, the CDR3 reads TGCGCCAGCAGCGCCGGGACAGGGCGCGAAAAACTGTTTTTT. It is translated as CASSAGTGREKLFF.

The chain couples TRBV18 to TRBJ2-4, with 9 bases identical to TRBD1. This CDR3 contains 13 residues. V shed 6 bases, J shed 7 bases, and the junction held 4 bases outside the gene matches. Per germline, CDR1 KGHSH and CDR2 LQKENI. CDR3 DNA: TGTGCCAGCTCGGCCGGGACAGGGAACATTCAGTACTTC. This gives the protein CASSAGTGNIQYF.

The chain combines TRBV21-1 with TRBJ2-7; the DNA was not compared with TRBD2, the D call given in the table. TRBV21-1 is a recognized pseudogene. CDR3 size: 17 residues. The chain's CDR3 is CASSRRVWREVGYEQYF. The DNA for the CDR3 is TGTGCCAGCAGCCGCAGAGTCTGGCGGGAGGTAGGCTACGAGCAGTACTTC.

The chain employs TRBV28 and TRBJ2-7, with TRBD2 identical over 9 bases. The CDR3 loop spans 19 amino acids. Germline values: CDR1 MDHEN, CDR2 SYDVKM. V was pared by 2 bases and J by 0 bases, with 14 bases of the junction left unmatched. The CDR3 DNA follows: TGTGCCAGCAGTTTACCGGGGGTAAGGACTAGCGTTTCCTCCTACGAGCAGTACTTC. It translates to CASSLPGVRTSVSSYEQYF.

The chain uses TRBV18 and TRBJ2-1, with D perhaps TRBD2 (6 bases). Germline loops: CDR1 KGHSH, CDR2 LQKENI. The V end lost 4 bases, the J end lost 4 bases, and 23 bases lay between the germline ends. The CDR3 length is 18 residues. The CDR3 region has the DNA TGTGCCAGCTCACTTCGGATAAGACTAGGGCCCTCATACAATGAGCAGTTCTTC. As protein: CASSLRIRLGPSYNEQFF. Variable domain in full (rest from reference TRBV18 and TRBJ2-1): NAGVMQNPRHLVRRRGQEARLRCSPMKGHSHVYWYRQLPEEGLKFMVYLQKENIIDESGMPKERFSAEFPKEGPSILRIQQVVRGDSAAYFCASSLRIRLGPSYNEQFFGPGTRLTVL.

The chain carries TRBV28 and TRBJ2-1; 9 nucleotides match TRBD2. The CDR3 runs 15 residues. Germline-derived CDR1 and CDR2 are MDHEN and SYDVKM. Germline trimming cut 1 base from V and 7 bases from J; bases unmatched to any gene: 5. The DNA for the CDR3 is TGTGCCAGCAGTTTATACTTTAGCGGGAGTAATGAGCAGTTCTTC. It translates to CASSLYFSGSNEQFF.

V usage is TRBV7-2 and J usage is TRBJ2-3; TRBD2 agrees at 10 bases. Trimming cost V 5 bases and J 6 bases; bases outside gene matches: 11. Germline-derived CDR1 and CDR2 are SGHTA and FQGNSA. There are 16 residues in the CDR3. CDR3 DNA: TGTGCCAGCAGCCTCGGACTAGCGGTAACGTCCGATACGCAGTATTTT. It codes for CASSLGLAVTSDTQYF.

The chain carries TRBV5-1 and TRBJ2-7; 7 bases are shared with TRBD2. Germline V gene lookup returns CDR1 SGHRS and CDR2 YFSETQ. The CDR3 has 17 amino acids. The trim removed 0 bases at V and 0 bases at J, leaving 9 bases unmatched. The CDR3 nucleotides are TGCGCCAGCAGCTTGGGGATCGGTAGCGGGTTCTCCTACGAGCAGTACTTC. The encoded protein is CASSLGIGSGFSYEQYF.

The DNA of the CDR3 is TGTGCCAGTACTTCTCTTAGGAGCGGGTCCTCTGGAAACACCATATATTTT. Translation: CASTSLRSGSSGNTIYF. V is TRBV19 and J is TRBJ1-3; D call uncertain. The V and J ends lost 7 bases and 0 bases respectively, with 19 bases between them. This CDR3 region has 17 residues. Germline CDR1 LNHDA, CDR2 SQIVND (reference sequence). The whole variable domain, remainder taken from reference TRBV19 and TRBJ1-3, is DGGITQSPKYLFRKEGQNVTLSCEQNLNHDAMYWYRQDPGQGLRLIYYSQIVNDFQKGDIAEGYSVSREKKESFPLTVTSAQKNPTAFYLCASTSLRSGSSGNTIYFGEGSWLTVV.

This chain joins TRBV6-5 and TRBJ2-7, with 7 bases fitting TRBD1. This CDR3 is 16 amino acids long. Germline-derived CDR1 and CDR2 are MNHEY and SVGAGI. The trim removed 0 bases at V and 2 bases at J, leaving 7 bases unmatched. CDR3 in amino acids: CASSYSGTATTYEQYF. The CDR3 region has the DNA TGTGCCAGCAGTTACTCGGGGACAGCGACCACCTACGAGCAGTACTTC.

The chain combines TRBV7-3 with TRBJ2-1; D might be TRBD2 (6 bases). V was cut by 1 base and J by 2 bases, with 15 bases left in between. This CDR3 contains 17 residues. Germline V gene data show CDR1 as SGHTA and CDR2 as FQGTGA. The CDR3 reads CASSLIGAGRTYNEQFF. DNA for the CDR3: TGTGCCAGCAGCTTAATCGGCGCGGGACGGACCTACAATGAGCAGTTCTTC.

The chain carries TRBV10-3 and TRBJ2-2; the match to TRBD2 covers 14 bases. Trimming at V came to 6 bases and at J to 4 bases, leaving 1 base not matched to a gene. The CDR3 is 15 amino acids. The germline V gene encodes CDR1 ENHRY and CDR2 SYGVKD. CDR3 amino acids: CAIRGLAGVTGELFF. The CDR3 DNA is TGTGCCATCAGGGGACTAGCGGGAGTCACCGGGGAGCTGTTTTTT.

This CDR3 reads CASTLTGELFF. DNA of the CDR3: TGTGCCAGCACACTAACCGGGGAGCTGTTTTTT. This chain uses TRBV18 with TRBJ2-2; D gene ambiguous. The CDR3 is made up of 11 amino acids. V was cut by 8 bases and J by 5 bases, with 6 bases left in between. Looked up from germline, CDR1 is KGHSH and CDR2 is LQKENI. The entire variable domain, with the rest obtained from reference TRBV18 and TRBJ2-2, is as follows: NAGVMQNPRHLVRRRGQEARLRCSPMKGHSHVYWYRQLPEEGLKFMVYLQKENIIDESGMPKERFSAEFPKEGPSILRIQQVVRGDSAAYFCASTLTGELFFGEGSRLTVL.

The chain has TRBV9 and TRBJ2-7, with 8 bases lining up with TRBD1. This CDR3 region has 14 residues. The V and J ends lost 2 bases and 6 bases, in that order; junction bases with no gene match: 7. Germline V CDR1 and CDR2: SGDLS, YYNGEE. CDR3 nucleotide sequence: TGTGCCAGCAGCGTCAGCAGGACAGGGTTCGAGCAGTACTTC. This encodes CASSVSRTGFEQYF.